Below are 11 T cell receptor beta chains sequenced from a single sample in a study of T-cell reconstitution after alpha-beta-depleted transplantation in children. Researchers prepared the TCRbeta library using unique molecular identifiers, the study reports. TCRdb passed the PCR reads through MiXCR, listing each CDR3 protein once. The sample records approximately 400,000 distinct CDR3 sequences, about a tenth being singletons. Sample: PBMCs from the stem cell graft donor, taken from the stem cell graft. The receptors stem from a human donor who donated a stem cell graft to a child with acute myeloid leukemia.

In its sample, this clonotype was seen many times. The genes are TRBV6-5 and TRBJ2-5; possible D gene TRBD1, 5 bases. The CDR3 length is 11 residues. The V gene's germline CDR1 is MNHEY and CDR2 SVGAGI. Trimming left V 8 bases short and J 5 bases short, with 9 bases between. CDR3 bases: TGTGCCAGCTCCAAGGGGGAGACCCAGTACTTC. This codes for CASSKGETQYF.

This rearrangement joins TRBV10-3 to TRBJ1-1, with D hard to call. Germline CDR1 and CDR2: ENHRY and SYGVKD. V was cut by 6 bases and J by 4 bases, with 12 bases left in between. The CDR3 length is 13 residues. CDR3 amino acids: CAIRGISRTEAFF. The CDR3 DNA sequence: TGTGCCATCAGGGGAATCAGTCGCACTGAAGCTTTCTTT.

The V gene is TRBV5-1, the J gene TRBJ2-3; D possibly corresponds to TRBD1 (6 bases). Trimming removed 5 bases at V and 1 base at J, with 14 bases between. Germline values: CDR1 SGHRS, CDR2 YFSETQ. CDR3 length: 15 residues. The CDR3 here is CASSLQGVGTDTQYF. The DNA of the CDR3 is TGCGCCAGCAGTTTACAGGGTGTCGGCACAGATACGCAGTATTTT.

This clonotype was observed a few times. In DNA, the CDR3 is TGTGCCAGCAGCTTTCCAACAGGGCTTGAAGCTTTCTTT. Translation: CASSFPTGLEAFF. The rearrangement joins TRBV5-4 to TRBJ1-1; D is possibly TRBD1 (6 bases). The CDR3 is 13 residues long. Germline V CDR1 and CDR2: SGHNT, YYREEE (reference sequence). V was trimmed by 2 bases and J by 7 bases, leaving 12 bases between them.

This clonotype was recorded a few times. This sequence joins TRBV29-1 and TRBJ2-7; D is undetermined. Trimming took 1 base from V and 6 from J, leaving 22 bases between them. Looked up from germline, CDR1 is SQVTM and CDR2 is ANQGSEA. This CDR3 spans 16 amino acids. The CDR3 DNA sequence: TGCAGCGTTGAAGGACATGACGGGTCGCGGTCTGGCGAGCAGTACTTC. This sequence encodes CSVEGHDGSRSGEQYF.

The CDR3 is CATPGRSSYEQYV. In nucleotides, the CDR3 is TGTGCCACCCCGGGACGTAGCTCCTACGAGCAGTACGTC. The chain recombines TRBV21-1 with TRBJ2-7; the listed D gene, TRBD1, was not tested against the DNA. TRBV21-1 is shown as a pseudogene. This CDR3 contains 13 residues.

The rearrangement links TRBV12-3 or TRBV12-4 to TRBJ2-3, with D tentatively TRBD2 (6 bases). The germline V and J ends were trimmed by 6 bases and 4 bases, with 17 bases remaining between them. The length of the CDR3 is 15 residues. This CDR3 is CASSRPGGGADTQYF. In DNA, the CDR3 is TGTGCCAGCAGCCGACCTGGGGGAGGAGCAGATACGCAGTATTTT.

The genes are TRBV10-3 and TRBJ2-2; 8 bases are a match to TRBD2. V shed 4 bases, J shed 0 bases, and the junction held 4 bases outside the gene matches. Germline V gene sequence: CDR1 ENHRY, CDR2 SYGVKD. The CDR3 is 16 amino acids. DNA for the CDR3: TGTGCCATCAGTGGGGCGGGGGGCCCGAACACCGGGGAGCTGTTTTTT. Its protein product is CAISGAGGPNTGELFF.

At least ten counts were recorded for this clonotype. V usage is TRBV5-5 and J usage is TRBJ2-5, with D unresolved. The CDR3 length is 16 residues. The germline gives CDR1 SGHKS, CDR2 YYEKEE (reference sequence). Trimming took off 0 bases at V and 1 base at J, with 13 bases between the two ends. The CDR3 DNA is TGTGCCAGCAGCTTGGCCCAGAGTTGGGGCCAAGAGACCCAGTACTTC. Protein: CASSLAQSWGQETQYF.

The chain links TRBV20-1 to TRBJ1-2, with no clear D. The CDR3 has 12 residues. The germline CDR1 and CDR2 sequences are DFQATT and SNEGSKA (reference sequence). Trimming removed 1 base from V and 6 bases from J, with 9 bases in between. CDR3 coding DNA: TGCAGTGCTAGAGTTACTTACGATGGCTACACCTTC. Translating it yields CSARVTYDGYTF.

This clonotype has just a few counts. The chain uses TRBV5-1 and TRBJ2-3; 7 bases match TRBD1. The trim removed 5 bases at V and 4 bases at J, leaving 10 bases unmatched. Germline V gene lookup returns CDR1 SGHRS and CDR2 YFSETQ. The CDR3 extends over 15 amino acids. CDR3 sequence reads: CASSRGEGAADTQYF. For the CDR3, the DNA is TGCGCCAGCAGTCGGGGAGAGGGGGCGGCAGATACGCAGTATTTT.